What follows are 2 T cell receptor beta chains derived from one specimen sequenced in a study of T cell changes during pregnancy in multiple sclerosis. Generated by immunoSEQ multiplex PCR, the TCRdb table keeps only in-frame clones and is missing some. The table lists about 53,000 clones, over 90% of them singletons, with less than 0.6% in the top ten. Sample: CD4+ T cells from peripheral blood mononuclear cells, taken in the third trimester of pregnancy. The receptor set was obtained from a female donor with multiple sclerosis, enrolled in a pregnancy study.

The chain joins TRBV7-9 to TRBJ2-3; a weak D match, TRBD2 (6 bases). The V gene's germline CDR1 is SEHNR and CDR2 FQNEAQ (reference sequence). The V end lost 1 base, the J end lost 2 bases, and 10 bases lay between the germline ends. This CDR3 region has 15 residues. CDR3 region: CASSLGLAVTDTQYF. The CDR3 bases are TGTGCCAGCAGCTTAGGGTTAGCGGTCACAGATACGCAGTATTTT.

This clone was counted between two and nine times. DNA for the CDR3: TGTGCCAGCAGCTCACAGGGGGCGAATTCACCCCTCCACTTT. Amino acid sequence: CASSSQGANSPLHF. The chain carries TRBV7-3 and TRBJ1-6; 9 nucleotides align to TRBD1. The ends lost 4 bases at V and 7 bases at J; junction bases unmatched: 2. The CDR3 has 14 amino acids. In germline, CDR1 is SGHTA, CDR2 FQGTGA.